Here is one TCR beta chain with its context. What it recognizes is unknown. V dropped 2 bases and J dropped 1; count of bases not matched to a gene: 13. The CDR3 spans 20 residues. Germline V CDR1 and CDR2: LNHDA, SQIVND (reference sequence). The entry originates in a study of T cell clones after liver transplantation. The wider study: TCRbeta sequencing after a pre-transplant mixed lymphocyte reaction identified graft-donor-reactive clones, later tracked in post-transplant blood. Standard immunosuppression, with no induction, continued until 12-24 months after transplant. Whole-study findings and limits: Conclusions were preliminary, with small, heterogeneous patient groups.

Clones were read by immunoSEQ multiplex PCR, and TCRdb kept only the in-frame ones, dropping some. This sample has 55,000 to 80,000 clones; 90% occur once, and the top ten carry approximately 2.4%. The chain links TRBV19 to TRBJ1-4; 10 bases map to TRBD1. The source of this sequence is a human donor who received a liver transplant. This sample comprised CD4+ T cells from blood, obtained before liver transplant. DNA of the CDR3: TGTGCCAGTAGTATACCCCTGACAGGGGGCTTGTCTGGAACTAATGAAAAACTGTTTTTT. Translated: CASSIPLTGGLSGTNEKLFF.